A selection of T cell receptor beta chains follows, all from one sample in a study of T cells in Graves' hyperthyroidism and ophthalmopathy. TCRdb processed the multiplex PCR reads anew with MiXCR; each CDR3 protein has one entry. The repertoire consists of about 420,000 distinct CDR3 sequences, with roughly an eighth occurring once and the leading ten covering about 5%. Input material: blood. Receptors were obtained from a woman between 18 and 30 years old with Graves' hyperthyroidism. Both conserved end residues are trimmed from each CDR3. Fields, in order: V gene, CDR3 protein.

V: TRBV11-2
CDR3: ASSLRTSGRSNTQY

V: TRBV6-2/TRBV6-3
CDR3: ASSYSLSGKKDFEQY

V: TRBV6-1
CDR3: ASSDSGAGELF

V: TRBV20-1
CDR3: SARLGTSGFYEQY

V: TRBV28
CDR3: ASSGWLAKTYNEQF

V: TRBV10-3
CDR3: AISQYTDTQY

V: TRBV5-1
CDR3: ASSLVRTSNQPQH

V: TRBV20-1
CDR3: SATGLATGELF

V: TRBV6-2/TRBV6-3
CDR3: ASSYPPRETEQY

V: TRBV5-8
CDR3: ASSDGTSGNSYNEQF

V: TRBV7-2
CDR3: ASSFKTVSYEQY

V: TRBV5-1
CDR3: ASSSDRVQTQY

V: TRBV28
CDR3: ASSTLQGIQY

V: TRBV12-3/TRBV12-4
CDR3: ASSQLAGGVGETQY

V: TRBV20-1
CDR3: SAQPRTGPNQPQH

V: TRBV11-1
CDR3: ASSPNRYEQY

V: TRBV7-7
CDR3: ASSPAAGGSDTQY

V: TRBV6-1
CDR3: ASRGGRLRNTEAF

V: TRBV19
CDR3: ASSKTGQETQY

V: TRBV13
CDR3: ASSFGAGNYGYT

V: TRBV7-8
CDR3: ASSLTRTAPNTEAF

V: TRBV4-1
CDR3: ASSQGIVIAYEQY

V: TRBV20-1
CDR3: SARPLAGYADTQY

V: TRBV27
CDR3: ASSSQTGPNYGYT

V: TRBV4-1
CDR3: ASSQEHRDSRGLEQY

V: TRBV15
CDR3: ATSRDSRTTQF

V: TRBV7-2
CDR3: ASSFGSGAGVNYEQY

V: TRBV19
CDR3: ASSDRLAGKTDTQY

V: TRBV7-2
CDR3: ASSPLLMSPTSNEKLF

V: TRBV6-6
CDR3: ASSYQGSGTGGKMNTEAF

V: TRBV12-3/TRBV12-4
CDR3: ASSFGTGGDYT

V: TRBV20-1
CDR3: SARLMTENYGYT

V: TRBV9
CDR3: ASSVSGQGSTGELF

V: TRBV19
CDR3: ASSIEVGYYNEQF

V: TRBV28
CDR3: ASSRTSGPYEQY

V: TRBV6-1
CDR3: ASNYGARTSGINEQY

V: TRBV20-1
CDR3: SGNPGGEETQY

V: TRBV7-9
CDR3: ASSLDTEAEAF

V: TRBV27
CDR3: ASSWQGRNQPQH

V: TRBV7-8
CDR3: ASSPMTESYEQY

V: TRBV20-1
CDR3: SARTGRGNQPQH

V: TRBV5-1
CDR3: ASSRTSAGANVLT

V: TRBV28
CDR3: ASSLAGGQGGQPQH

V: TRBV7-8
CDR3: ASSLYGVNQPQH